Shown below are 6 T cell receptor beta chains from a single sample sequenced in a study of metastatic and nonmetastatic thyroid tumors. Before thyroid surgery, none of the patients had received any treatment. TCRdb ran MiXCR on the PCR reads. Seen here are approximately 70,000 clones, approximately 4.1% observed once, and the top ten hold around 22%. The specimen was blood. Receptors originate from a female donor with papillary thyroid cancer or a benign thyroid nodule (not recorded which). Some clones in this sample may be carry-over from other donors' samples.

The sample holds many counts of this clone. The V call is TRBV6-5, the J call TRBJ1-2; the D gene is possibly TRBD1 (5 bases). Germline CDR1 reads MNHEY; CDR2 reads SVGAGI. The CDR3 has 16 residues. V lost 2 bases to trimming and J lost 1 base, with 14 bases between them. The CDR3 nucleotides read TGTGCCAGCAGTTACGGGGGGGGGGGGGATAACTATGGCTACACCTTC. As protein: CASSYGGGGDNYGYTF.

The sample holds many counts of this clone. The gene calls are TRBV6-1 and TRBJ2-3; 9 bases fit TRBD2. V was pared by 6 bases and J by 4 bases, with 23 bases of the junction left unmatched. The CDR3 consists of 20 residues. Germline CDR1 and CDR2: MNHNS and SASEGT. CDR3 region: CASSVDVWGLAGLDPDTQYF. The DNA for the CDR3 is TGTGCCAGCAGCGTGGACGTATGGGGGCTAGCGGGATTGGACCCAGATACGCAGTATTTT.

Turning to this clone: A much larger clone is a single base away; this may be a read error. The V and J genes are TRBV6-5 and TRBJ2-4, with D perhaps being TRBD1 or TRBD2 (5 bases each). The CDR3 consists of 15 residues. The germline V gene has CDR1 MNHEY and CDR2 SVGAGI. The CDR3 sequence is CASSYGTEFKNIQHF. DNA of the CDR3: TGTGCCAGCAGTTACGGGACCGAGTTCAAAAACATTCAGCACTTC.

The chain joins TRBV6-2 or TRBV6-3 to TRBJ2-7, with 11 bases identical to TRBD1. J lost 4 bases, V lost 0 bases, and 5 bases had no gene match. Germline CDR1 and CDR2: MNHEY and SVGEGT. The CDR3 runs 16 residues. The CDR3 DNA reads as TGTGCCAGCAGTTACTCAGGGAGGGACAGGGGGTACGAGCAGTACTTC. Its protein is CASSYSGRDRGYEQYF.

This clone was picked up many times. V is TRBV2 and J is TRBJ2-5; 9 bases are a match to TRBD2. Per the germline V gene, CDR1 is SNHLY and CDR2 is FYNNEI. The junction had 6 bases not matched to a gene; V was cut back by 2 bases and J by 5 bases. The CDR3 is 15 amino acids. CDR3 residues: CASSEWAGGLETQYF. DNA for the CDR3: TGTGCCAGCAGTGAATGGGCGGGAGGGTTGGAGACCCAGTACTTC.

This clone was detected ten times or more. J is TRBJ2-7 and V is TRBV5-1; unclear D gene. Per the germline V gene, CDR1 is SGHRS and CDR2 is YFSETQ. The CDR3 has 14 amino acids. Trimming removed 4 bases from V and 0 bases from J, with 11 bases in between. CDR3 nucleotide sequence: TGCGCCAGCAGCCCGTCGACGGGCTCCTACGAGCAGTACTTC. Its protein is CASSPSTGSYEQYF.